This T cell receptor beta chain was identified in a study of T cells in Graves' hyperthyroidism and ophthalmopathy. CDR3 length: 15 amino acids. The germline V gene encodes CDR1 SGHRS and CDR2 YFSETQ. Between the trimmed V and J ends, which lost 1 base and 5 bases, there was a span of 15 bases. RNA transcripts gave rise to amplified TCR beta CDR3 regions. The HTBI set primed first-round TCR CDR3 RT-PCR. TCRdb reprocessed the multiplex PCR reads via MiXCR and lists one record per CDR3 protein. The profile shows about 510,000 distinct CDR3 sequences, 40% to 50% of them singletons. Sequenced material: peripheral blood or thyroid tissue (not recorded which). This rearrangement joins TRBV5-1 to TRBJ2-5; a possible D gene is TRBD1 (6 bases). The receptor was isolated from an adult woman with Graves' disease, either hyperthyroidism or ophthalmopathy (not recorded which). For the CDR3, the DNA is TGCGCCAGCAGCTTGCTTTTCGGACAGAGGGAGACCCAGTACTTC. This encodes CASSLLFGQRETQYF.